The 8 T cell receptor beta chains listed next were all sequenced from one sample in a study of shared clonotypes between healthy human individuals. Assay: immunoSEQ multiplex PCR; the TCRdb copy retains only in-frame clones and omits some. The sample includes more than 2,000,000 clones, approximately 93% of them seen just once. The source material was naive CD4+ T cells from PBMCs. Subset: CD45RA+ positively selected. Source of these receptors: a man aged 18 to 35 in good health. Some clones in this sample may be carry-over from other donors' samples.

The chain is built from TRBV29-1 and TRBJ2-7, with D perhaps matching TRBD1 (6 bases). The ends were cut back, 4 bases at V and 5 bases at J, with 27 bases in the middle. The CDR3 is made up of 17 amino acids. Germline values: CDR1 SQVTM, CDR2 ANQGSEA. CDR3 region: CSVVFRSGARDKHEQYF. DNA for the CDR3: TGCAGCGTTGTATTCAGGTCAGGAGCCCGGGACAAGCACGAGCAGTACTTC.

CDR3 residues: CASSTGSANEKLFF. The CDR3 nucleotides are TGTGCCAGTTCTACAGGATCGGCTAATGAAAAACTGTTTTTT. V is TRBV6-1 and J is TRBJ1-4; TRBD1 might be the D (5 bases). CDR3 length: 14 residues. Between the trimmed V and J ends, which lost 9 bases and 3 bases, there was a span of 14 bases. Germline CDR1 and CDR2: MNHNS and SASEGT.

This chain links TRBV7-2 with TRBJ2-5; D gene uncertain. Germline assignment: CDR1 SGHTA and CDR2 FQGNSA. Trimming stripped 7 bases from V and 3 bases from J, with 12 bases between. This CDR3 region has 13 residues. CDR3 bases: TGTGCCAGCACTCCGGCCCCCAAAGAGACCCAGTACTTC. This sequence encodes CASTPAPKETQYF. The whole variable domain, remainder taken from reference TRBV7-2 and TRBJ2-5, is GAGVSQSPSNKVTEKGKDVELRCDPISGHTALYWYRQSLGQGLEFLIYFQGNSAPDKSGLPSDRFSAERTGGSVSTLTIQRTQQEDSAVYLCASTPAPKETQYFGPGTRLLVL.

The chain uses TRBV4-2 and TRBJ2-4; D is perhaps TRBD2 (5 bases). The CDR3 extends over 15 amino acids. V was shortened by 0 bases and J by 6 bases, with 12 bases between the two germline ends. Germline values: CDR1 LGHNA, CDR2 YNFKEQ. The CDR3 reads CASSQEWSAGNIQYF. As DNA, the CDR3 is TGTGCCAGCAGCCAAGAATGGTCTGCGGGAAACATTCAGTACTTC.

The V gene is TRBV7-3, the J gene TRBJ1-1; 8 nucleotides agree with TRBD1. V lost 5 bases to trimming and J lost 4 bases; unmatched junction nucleotides: 6. CDR3 length: 14 amino acids. CDR1 is SGHTA and CDR2 is FQGTGA in the germline V gene. The CDR3 loop is CASSRQGSSTEAFF. For the CDR3, the DNA is TGTGCCAGCAGCCGACAGGGGTCGAGCACTGAAGCTTTCTTT.

Remarks on this clone: The sample carries other DNA sequences with the same CDR3. The V gene is TRBV18, the J gene TRBJ1-1, with TRBD1 matching over 7 bases. Germline V CDR1 and CDR2: KGHSH, LQKENI. V trimming: 3 bases; J trimming: 5 bases; junction bases outside the gene matches: 9. The length of the CDR3 is 15 residues. The CDR3 here is CASSPLSTGNTEAFF. The CDR3 nucleotides are TGTGCCAGCTCACCTCTTTCGACAGGGAATACTGAAGCTTTCTTT.

This clone was counted between two and nine times. The V and J genes are TRBV2 and TRBJ1-5, with TRBD1 matching 7 bases. The CDR3 is 14 residues long. CDR1 is SNHLY, CDR2 FYNNEI, per germline. V was pared by 6 bases and J by 5 bases, with 7 bases of the junction left unmatched. The CDR3 is CASRGGQSDQPQHF. DNA for the CDR3: TGTGCCAGCAGGGGGGGACAGTCCGATCAGCCCCAGCATTTT.

This chain links TRBV2 with TRBJ2-2, with unresolved D. Looked up from germline, CDR1 is SNHLY and CDR2 is FYNNEI. Trimming removed 6 bases from V and 0 bases from J, with 17 bases in between. The CDR3 runs 17 residues. The chain's CDR3 is CASRDDIGFPNTGELFF. CDR3 nucleotide sequence: TGTGCCAGCAGGGACGACATAGGCTTTCCGAACACCGGGGAGCTGTTTTTT.